This TCR beta chain was identified during a study of T cell responses to AZD1222 COVID-19 vaccine. This CDR3 has 20 residues. Per germline, CDR1 MGHRA and CDR2 YSYEKL. V gave up 3 bases and J gave up 0 bases; unmatched junction bases: 15. As concerns this clone: Antigen: not known.

Study-level findings and limits: Reports indicate that nearly half of spike-specific TCRs are directed at unmutated variant regions. Spike-specific TCR breadth and depth went up after people got two AZD1222 doses. Spike as a whole was targeted by vaccine-associated CD4 TCRs, dominant at 160-218 and 743-854. The study sampled repertoires only after the peak T cell response.

Some clones are missing from TCRdb's copy, which holds only in-frame ones; the method was immunoSEQ multiplex PCR. The repertoire includes roughly 130,000 clones, roughly 88% of them detected once, and roughly a sixth sits in the top ten. Specimen: peripheral blood, collected on day 0 of MenACWY control vaccination. The chain recombines TRBV4-1 with TRBJ2-1; 9 bases match TRBD2. The sequence came from an adult in good health. The CDR3 loop is CASSHGLTKLAGSSYNEQFF. The DNA for the CDR3 is TGCGCCAGCAGCCACGGACTGACTAAACTAGCGGGCAGCTCCTACAATGAGCAGTTCTTC.